These T cell receptor beta chains were read from a single sample in a study of cytomegalovirus exposure and HLA in healthy donors. Using immunoSEQ multiplex PCR, the repertoire was profiled, and TCRdb retains in-frame clones only, with some absent. The sample has roughly 170,000 clones; more than 65% are singletons. The sequencing sample was made of PBMCs. The source of these receptors is a woman aged 18-29 years in good health and CMV-seropositive. Both conserved end residues are part of each CDR3. The D gene is left open where the match is weak. Clone size is shown for a subset of rows, as once, few, many or a class of expanded clone.

v_call: TRBV6-5
d_call: -
j_call: TRBJ2-7
clone_size: few
cdr3_nt: TGTGCCAGCAGTTACAGGGGCGAGCAGTACTTC
cdr3_aa: CASSYRGEQYF

v_call: TRBV2
d_call: TRBD2
j_call: TRBJ2-5
clone_size: -
cdr3_nt: TGTGCCAGCAGGGGACTAGCGGGGGAGCAAGAGACCCAGTACTTC
cdr3_aa: CASRGLAGEQETQYF

v_call: TRBV12-1
d_call: -
j_call: TRBJ2-7
clone_size: -
cdr3_nt: TGTGCCAGACGACAGGGGGCGGTAACTAGTTGCTCTTGCGGGCAGTACTTC
cdr3_aa: CARRQGAVTSCSCGQYF

v_call: TRBV6-6
d_call: TRBD1
j_call: TRBJ2-7
clone_size: -
cdr3_nt: TGTGCCAGCAGCCAGGACAGGGGGTCCTACGAGCAGTACTTC
cdr3_aa: CASSQDRGSYEQYF

v_call: TRBV18
d_call: TRBD1
j_call: TRBJ2-7
clone_size: -
cdr3_nt: TGTGCCAGCTCACCGTGGGACAGGGAAAACTACGAGCAGTACTTC
cdr3_aa: CASSPWDRENYEQYF

v_call: TRBV9
d_call: TRBD1
j_call: TRBJ1-6
clone_size: -
cdr3_nt: TGTGCCAGCAGTACTAGGACAGGGGAGAATTCACCCCTCCACTTT
cdr3_aa: CASSTRTGENSPLHF

v_call: TRBV7-9
d_call: TRBD2
j_call: TRBJ2-2
clone_size: -
cdr3_nt: TGTGCCAGCAGCTCATCGCGGGGGGGCCGTAGGACCGGGGAGCTGTTTTTT
cdr3_aa: CASSSSRGGRRTGELFF

v_call: TRBV25-1
d_call: -
j_call: TRBJ1-1
clone_size: -
cdr3_nt: TGTGCCAACCCGACAGCGGGTTGGCGAATTGACACTGAAGCTTTCTTT
cdr3_aa: CANPTAGWRIDTEAFF

v_call: TRBV27
d_call: TRBD2
j_call: TRBJ2-1
clone_size: -
cdr3_nt: TGTGCCAGCAGTTCCCGCTCAATAGCGGGGGCCTGGGGTGAGCAGTTCTTC
cdr3_aa: CASSSRSIAGAWGEQFF

v_call: TRBV10-1
d_call: TRBD1
j_call: TRBJ2-1
clone_size: -
cdr3_nt: TGCGCCAGCAGTGGTTCCGACAGGGTCGGGTACAATGAGCAGTTCTTC
cdr3_aa: CASSGSDRVGYNEQFF

v_call: TRBV2
d_call: -
j_call: TRBJ1-2
clone_size: -
cdr3_nt: TGTGCCAGCAGGGGGACATTTGATGGCTACACCTTC
cdr3_aa: CASRGTFDGYTF

v_call: TRBV5-4
d_call: -
j_call: TRBJ1-2
clone_size: -
cdr3_nt: TGTGCCAGCAGCTTGGGCCAAGCGGGGAGCTATGGCTACACCTTC
cdr3_aa: CASSLGQAGSYGYTF

v_call: TRBV7-2
d_call: TRBD2
j_call: TRBJ2-1
clone_size: -
cdr3_nt: TGTGCCAGCAGCGAAAGGACTAGCGGGGAGGTTGAGCAGTTCTTC
cdr3_aa: CASSERTSGEVEQFF

v_call: TRBV4-2
d_call: TRBD1
j_call: TRBJ2-7
clone_size: -
cdr3_nt: TGTGCCAGCAGCCAACGGGACAGGGGGCGCGACGAGCAGTACTTC
cdr3_aa: CASSQRDRGRDEQYF

v_call: TRBV7-9
d_call: -
j_call: TRBJ1-1
clone_size: -
cdr3_nt: TGTGCCAGCAGCTCCTTGGACAGAGACACTGAAGCTTTCTTT
cdr3_aa: CASSSLDRDTEAFF

v_call: TRBV5-4
d_call: -
j_call: TRBJ2-3
clone_size: -
cdr3_nt: TGTGCCAGCAGCTTGTCAGGGGATCGGACAGATACGCAGTATTTT
cdr3_aa: CASSLSGDRTDTQYF

v_call: TRBV7-9
d_call: -
j_call: TRBJ2-4
clone_size: -
cdr3_nt: TGTGCCAGCAGACAGGGATCCCAAAACATTCAGTACTTC
cdr3_aa: CASRQGSQNIQYF

v_call: TRBV5-1
d_call: TRBD1
j_call: TRBJ2-7
clone_size: -
cdr3_nt: TGCGCCAGGAGACTAACTACGCCGGGACAGGGAGTGTCCTACGAGCAGTACTTC
cdr3_aa: CARRLTTPGQGVSYEQYF

v_call: TRBV29-1
d_call: -
j_call: TRBJ2-7
clone_size: -
cdr3_nt: TGCAGCGTTGAGGGAACCGGGACAACTTACGAGCAGTACTTC
cdr3_aa: CSVEGTGTTYEQYF

v_call: TRBV2
d_call: TRBD2
j_call: TRBJ2-7
clone_size: -
cdr3_nt: TGTGCCAGCAGTCGGGGGGGACTAAGCTCCTACGAGCAGTACTTC
cdr3_aa: CASSRGGLSSYEQYF

v_call: TRBV28
d_call: TRBD2
j_call: TRBJ2-1
clone_size: -
cdr3_nt: TGTGCCAGCAGTCTTACGCGCCGGACTAGCCTTATGCAACAGTTCTTC
cdr3_aa: CASSLTRRTSLMQQFF

v_call: TRBV2
d_call: -
j_call: TRBJ1-5
clone_size: -
cdr3_nt: TGTGCCAGCACCTGGGAGGGGGATCAGCCCCAGCATTTT
cdr3_aa: CASTWEGDQPQHF

v_call: TRBV4-3
d_call: -
j_call: TRBJ1-1
clone_size: once
cdr3_nt: TGCGCCAGCAGCCAAGATGTTAGGACTGTGGCTTTCTTT
cdr3_aa: CASSQDVRTVAFF

v_call: TRBV6-5
d_call: TRBD2
j_call: TRBJ2-3
clone_size: -
cdr3_nt: TGTGCCAGCCAGCCTGGGGGGGTCCTGGATACGCAGTATTTT
cdr3_aa: CASQPGGVLDTQYF

v_call: TRBV28
d_call: -
j_call: TRBJ1-5
clone_size: few
cdr3_nt: TGTGCCAGCAGTTTGTGGCAGGGCGATCAGCCCCAGCATTTT
cdr3_aa: CASSLWQGDQPQHF

v_call: TRBV6-6
d_call: TRBD1
j_call: TRBJ1-4
clone_size: -
cdr3_nt: TGTGCCAGCAGACACCAGGGGGATGAAAAACTGTTTTTT
cdr3_aa: CASRHQGDEKLFF

v_call: TRBV9
d_call: TRBD2
j_call: TRBJ2-2
clone_size: -
cdr3_nt: TGTGCCAGCAGCGTAGGCGGGGGATACACCGGGGAGCTGTTTTTT
cdr3_aa: CASSVGGGYTGELFF

v_call: TRBV5-1
d_call: -
j_call: TRBJ2-1
clone_size: -
cdr3_nt: TGCGCCAGCAGCAGAACCCGGACTGGCTACAATGAGCAGTTCTTC
cdr3_aa: CASSRTRTGYNEQFF

v_call: TRBV29-1
d_call: -
j_call: TRBJ2-2
clone_size: -
cdr3_nt: TGCAGCGGGGGACTTAGTGAGGCCGGGGAGCTGTTTTTT
cdr3_aa: CSGGLSEAGELFF

v_call: TRBV11-2
d_call: -
j_call: TRBJ1-1
clone_size: -
cdr3_nt: TGTGCCAGCAGCTCCTATAAGGCGGGGACTGAAGCTTTCTTT
cdr3_aa: CASSSYKAGTEAFF

v_call: TRBV7-2
d_call: TRBD1
j_call: TRBJ2-5
clone_size: -
cdr3_nt: TGTGCCAGCAGCGCACAGGGGCAGGCCCAGTACTTC
cdr3_aa: CASSAQGQAQYF

v_call: TRBV14
d_call: TRBD1
j_call: TRBJ2-1
clone_size: -
cdr3_nt: TGTGCCAGCAGCATGGGGCTGGGGACAGGGGTAGATGAGCAGTTCTTC
cdr3_aa: CASSMGLGTGVDEQFF

v_call: TRBV4-2
d_call: -
j_call: TRBJ2-7
clone_size: -
cdr3_nt: TGTGCCAGCAGCCCAGAAAGGGGGACCTACGAGCAGTACTTC
cdr3_aa: CASSPERGTYEQYF

v_call: TRBV5-1
d_call: -
j_call: TRBJ1-2
clone_size: -
cdr3_nt: TGCGCCAGCAAACCGCCCGGGACTAACTATGGCTACACCTTC
cdr3_aa: CASKPPGTNYGYTF

v_call: TRBV18
d_call: TRBD1
j_call: TRBJ2-4
clone_size: -
cdr3_nt: TGTGCCAGCTCAGCCCGGGACAGGGACCAGTACTTC
cdr3_aa: CASSARDRDQYF

v_call: TRBV11-2
d_call: TRBD1
j_call: TRBJ2-2
clone_size: -
cdr3_nt: TGTGCCAGCAGCTTAGTGACAGGGGGGACCGGGGAGCTGTTTTTT
cdr3_aa: CASSLVTGGTGELFF

v_call: TRBV7-8
d_call: -
j_call: TRBJ2-5
clone_size: -
cdr3_nt: TGTGCCAGCAGCTTTGAGGCCCAGTACTTC
cdr3_aa: CASSFEAQYF

v_call: TRBV14
d_call: -
j_call: TRBJ1-1
clone_size: -
cdr3_nt: TGTGCCAGCAGCCTACAGGTGAACACTGAAGCTTTCTTT
cdr3_aa: CASSLQVNTEAFF

v_call: TRBV5-1
d_call: TRBD1
j_call: TRBJ2-2
clone_size: once
cdr3_nt: TGCGCCAGCAGCACCGGGACAGAAATCAGGGGCGGGGAGCTGTTTTTT
cdr3_aa: CASSTGTEIRGGELFF

v_call: TRBV5-1
d_call: TRBD2
j_call: TRBJ2-3
clone_size: few
cdr3_nt: TGCGCCAGCAGCCGTAGCGGGGGACTGGAAGATACGCAGTATTTT
cdr3_aa: CASSRSGGLEDTQYF

v_call: TRBV5-8
d_call: TRBD2
j_call: TRBJ2-1
clone_size: -
cdr3_nt: TGTGCCAGCCTAGCGGGGGCATACAATGAGCAGTTCTTC
cdr3_aa: CASLAGAYNEQFF